The 3 T cell receptor beta chains listed next were all sequenced from one sample in a study of OX40 agonist ivuxolimab in advanced cancers. Profiled with immunoSEQ multiplex PCR; TCRdb holds only in-frame clones, not every one. Of 81,000 or so clones listed, about 88% are singletons. Sequencing used CD4+ or CD8+ T cells sorted from blood, obtained in a trial of the OX40 agonist ivuxolimab. Receptors were obtained from an adult with an advanced solid tumor such as melanoma, head and neck, liver or kidney cancer.

The genes are TRBV7-2 and TRBJ1-5; possibly TRBD1 for D (5 bases). Trimming shortened V by 5 bases and J by 2 bases, and 13 bases separated the two germline ends. The CDR3 loop spans 15 amino acids. Germline assignment: CDR1 SGHTA and CDR2 FQGNSA. The CDR3 DNA follows: TGTGCCAGCAGCCCCCCGGGGGGGGGCAATCAGCCCCAGCATTTT. Protein sequence: CASSPPGGGNQPQHF.

The chain employs TRBV9 and TRBJ2-3; a weak D match, TRBD2 (5 bases). V was clipped by 3 bases and J by 4 bases, with 12 bases between them. CDR1 is SGDLS and CDR2 is YYNGEE in the germline V gene. This CDR3 comprises 14 residues. The CDR3 sequence: CASSATSGSDTQYF. CDR3 DNA: TGTGCCAGCAGCGCTACTAGTGGCTCAGATACGCAGTATTTT. Based on the CDR3 plus reference TRBV9 and TRBJ2-3, the full variable domain is DSGVTQTPKHLITATGQRVTLRCSPRSGDLSVYWYQQSLDQGLQFLIQYYNGEERAKGNILERFSAQQFPDLHSELNLSSLELGDSALYFCASSATSGSDTQYFGPGTRLTVL.

The gene calls are TRBV6-6 and TRBJ1-5, with 8 bases that match TRBD1. Germline V lookup: CDR1 MNHNY, CDR2 SVGAGI (reference sequence). The CDR3 is made up of 13 amino acids. Trimming at V came to 8 bases and at J to 5 bases, leaving 5 bases not matched to a gene. The CDR3 DNA reads as TGTGCCAGCCTTGCAGGGGGCTATCAGCCCCAGCATTTT. It yields the protein CASLAGGYQPQHF.